A single sample gave rise to the 10 T cell receptor beta chains below, sequenced in a study of blood T cell repertoires in COVID-19. Profiled with immunoSEQ multiplex PCR; TCRdb holds only in-frame clones, not every one. The sample records about 50,000 clones, roughly 86% being singletons. The material sequenced was peripheral blood. The receptors derive from a man between 60 and 70 years old with active or convalescent COVID-19.

V is TRBV12-3 or TRBV12-4 and J is TRBJ1-2; D not resolved. V lost 6 bases and J lost 1, with 9 bases in between. The CDR3 contains 13 residues. The CDR3 nucleotides read TGTGCCAGCAGGTCCGAGAGTAACTATGGCTACACCTTC. Residues: CASRSESNYGYTF.

The V and J genes are TRBV7-2 and TRBJ1-6; 11 bases match TRBD1. J lost 4 bases, V lost 1 base, and 0 bases had no gene match. Germline lookup yields CDR1 SGHTA and CDR2 FQGNSA. This CDR3 is 16 amino acids long. Here the CDR3 reads CASSLGDRGYNSPLHF. The CDR3 DNA is TGTGCCAGCAGCTTAGGGGACAGGGGGTATAATTCACCCCTCCACTTT.

CDR3 in amino acids: CASSTRGTGNIQYF. Here the CDR3 DNA reads TGTGCCAGCAGCACAAGGGGGACAGGGAACATTCAGTACTTC. V and J are TRBV28 and TRBJ2-4, with 9 bases identical to TRBD1. The CDR3 contains 14 residues. CDR1 and CDR2 (germline): MDHEN, SYDVKM. V was clipped by 6 bases and J by 7 bases; unmatched bases: 7.

The chain uses TRBV2 and TRBJ1-2, with TRBD1 matching over 9 bases. This CDR3 is 14 amino acids long. V dropped 6 bases and J dropped 4; count of bases not matched to a gene: 6. Germline assignment: CDR1 SNHLY and CDR2 FYNNEI. CDR3 sequence reads: CASSPDRGGYGYTF. The CDR3 nucleotides read TGTGCCAGCAGCCCGGACAGGGGTGGCTATGGCTACACCTTC.

This clone was recorded only once. The V and J genes are TRBV4-2 and TRBJ1-1; 7 bases fit TRBD1. CDR3 length: 16 amino acids. With 4 bases clipped from V and 5 bases from J, the junction kept 13 bases outside the gene matches. Germline assignment: CDR1 LGHNA and CDR2 YNFKEQ. The CDR3 DNA reads TGTGCCAGCAGCCGGTGGGACAGACAGTTGTGGACTGAAGCTTTCTTT. It translates to CASSRWDRQLWTEAFF.

This sequence joins TRBV5-1 and TRBJ2-7; 15 bases are shared with TRBD2. The CDR3 extends over 17 amino acids. Germline V gene data show CDR1 as SGHRS and CDR2 as YFSETQ. V gave up 4 bases and J gave up 3 bases; unmatched junction bases: 8. Here the CDR3 reads CASSGIGLAGGSYEQYF. In DNA, the CDR3 is TGCGCCAGCAGCGGAATAGGACTAGCGGGGGGGAGCTACGAGCAGTACTTC.

This chain connects TRBV10-3 to TRBJ2-7; D might be TRBD2 (6 bases). Germline V CDR1 and CDR2: ENHRY, SYGVKD. Deletions cut 2 bases from V and 2 bases from J, with 13 bases between. CDR3 size: 15 residues. The CDR3 bases are TGTGCCATCAGTGAGAATAGCGGCTCAGCCTACGAGCAGTACTTC. As protein: CAISENSGSAYEQYF.

This clone showed up just once. The chain carries TRBV6-1 and TRBJ2-7, with TRBD2 matching over 13 bases. Germline V CDR1 and CDR2: MNHNS, SASEGT. The V gene end was trimmed by 3 bases and the J gene end by 0 bases; junction bases not matched to a gene: 8. The CDR3 runs 18 residues. In nucleotides, the CDR3 is TGTGCCAGCAGTGATGGACTAGCGGGGGCCATTAGCTCCTACGAGCAGTACTTC. Protein: CASSDGLAGAISSYEQYF.

This rearrangement joins TRBV10-3 to TRBJ2-7; TRBD1 matches 11 bases. CDR1 is ENHRY, CDR2 SYGVKD, per germline. V lost 3 bases and J lost 1; bases outside the gene matches: 5. There are 16 residues in the CDR3. DNA of the CDR3: TGTGCCATCAGTGAAAGGGGACAGGGGGTGTCCTACGAGCAGTACTTC. This translates into CAISERGQGVSYEQYF.

This chain joins TRBV7-3 and TRBJ2-3, with TRBD2 as a possible D gene (6 bases). V dropped 5 bases and J dropped 2 bases, with 14 bases sitting between them. The CDR3 is 15 amino acids. Germline CDR1 reads SGHTA; CDR2 reads FQGTGA. The CDR3 DNA reads TGTGCCAGCAGCCCCGGGACTTTTTCCACAGATACGCAGTATTTT. Translated: CASSPGTFSTDTQYF.